The clone carrying this T cell receptor (beta chain) came up a few times. Antigen specificity is unknown. The data belong to a study of T-cell memory formation after mild COVID-19. Germline CDR1 DFQATT, CDR2 SNEGSKA (reference sequence). The CDR3 has 15 residues. V was pared by 3 bases and J by 2 bases, with 16 bases between. Study-level results: Contracting CD8+ clones were enriched in EMRA, CD4+ mainly in CM and EM.

Constant-segment-primed 5'RACE gave TCR alpha and TCR beta cDNA libraries with sample barcodes and UMIs. One entry per CDR3 protein, called by TCRdb with MiXCR from the 5' RACE reads. The data show a few hundred thousand distinct CDR3 sequences, 28% seen once. The rearrangement uses TRBV20-1 and TRBJ1-2; D might be TRBD1 (5 bases). The sequence was collected from an adult woman who had mild COVID-19 (a few samples of this study predate the infection). Cell type and time point are not known. Sequencing used PBMCs or a T cell subset sorted from them (not recorded which). CDR3 nucleotides: TGCAGTGCTAGGCTAAGAGGGGCAGAGAACTATGGCTACACCTTC. Its translation is CSARLRGAENYGYTF.